This T cell receptor beta chain derives from a study of T cell repertoires in MIS-A myocarditis (dated by TCRdb to the early 2020s). The immunoSEQ bias-controlled multiplex PCR was used to amplify TCRbeta CDR3 regions, which were then sequenced at high throughput. Per the source publication's procedure: The immunoSEQ vendor pipeline collapsed and filtered CDR3 sequences to measure the abundance and frequency of each unique TCRbeta CDR3. CD-HIT clustered dominant CDR3 amino acid sequences with SARS-CoV-2-specific ImmuneCODE TCRbeta sequences at a 90% global sequence identity threshold. A clone was classed as hyperexpanded at a frequency of 0.1 to 1 and as large at a frequency of 0.01 to 0.1. For the dominant clones, CDR3 amino acid sequences and V and J gene assignments were confirmed with MiXCR. The R stringdist package was used to compute Levenshtein distances between the patient clonotypes and the ImmuneCODE hits. Imported from immuneACCESS, the table was reduced by TCRdb to in-frame sequences with V and J called. These copies leave out some clones; in studies compared against another copy, an unresolved V gene accounts for under half, and the cause of the remainder is not known. The V and J calls and clone size were taken over from that table, and D and trimming were inferred from the DNA. The sample table contains roughly 6,000 clones; only one count was recorded for roughly 80% of them. In total, the top ten clones hold about three fifths of the sample.

The QIAamp DNA FFPE kit was used to extract genomic DNA from formalin-fixed paraffin-embedded autopsy tissue. CDR1 and CDR2 are drawn from the germline V gene: MGHRA, YSYEKL. V and J are truncated by 6 bases and 3 bases respectively, leaving an intervening sequence of 20 bases. The CDR3 holds 16 amino acids from the cysteine to the phenylalanine. Only CDR3 DNA remains: 48 bases, in frame from the first base. As to this clone: It lacks a known antigen. No base quality values were provided; no much bigger clone lies one nucleotide off.

This TCR was recovered from a man between 18 and 35 years old with fulminant myocarditis from multisystem inflammatory syndrome in adults (MIS-A) after COVID-19. This chain is built from TRBV4-1 and TRBJ1-2; confidence is insufficient to name the D gene. The specimen sequenced was interventricular septum heart tissue obtained at autopsy. According to the study, the label for this sample's cell subset or site signals: cardiac tissue sample (left or right ventricle, interventricular septum, or pericardium). The DNA sequence is as follows: TGCGCCAGCAGGCCGACCCCCGTAGGCAGCTACTATGGCTACACCTTC. This encodes CASRPTPVGSYYGYTF.